The following is a TCR beta chain sequence with its context. The Seattle site enrolled patients during active infection and followed them longitudinally. Trimming removed 0 bases from V and 1 base from J, with 8 bases in between. The CDR3 has 15 residues. CDR1 SGHKS and CDR2 YYEKEE come from the germline V gene (reference sequence). This sample was included in a study of blood T cell repertoires in COVID-19. The wider study: Whether acute or convalescent, the COVID-19 samples came from the United States, Italy and Spain. The cDNA or gDNA used as material had been derived from T cells, B-cell-depleted T cells, or PBMCs.

TCRdb's table, derived via immunoSEQ multiplex PCR, lists solely in-frame clones and lacks some. The sample shows around 63,000 clones, approximately 90% of them seen only once. This TCR came from a woman aged 55-75 years with COVID-19, enrolled during active disease. The V gene is TRBV5-5, the J gene TRBJ1-5; D not certain. Sample: peripheral blood. CDR3 sequence reads: CASSLATKSNQPQHF. In DNA, the CDR3 is TGTGCCAGCAGCTTGGCGACAAAGAGCAATCAGCCCCAGCATTTT.